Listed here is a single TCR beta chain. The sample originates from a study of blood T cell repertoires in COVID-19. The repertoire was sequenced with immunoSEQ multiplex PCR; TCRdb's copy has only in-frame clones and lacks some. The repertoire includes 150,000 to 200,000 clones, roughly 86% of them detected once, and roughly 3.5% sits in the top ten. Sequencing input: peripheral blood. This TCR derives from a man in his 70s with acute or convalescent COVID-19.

The CDR3 DNA reads TGTGCCAGCAGCGTAGTGGGAGCCCGCTCCTACAATGAGCAGTTCTTC. This sequence encodes CASSVVGARSYNEQFF. V is TRBV9 and J is TRBJ2-1; a possible D gene is TRBD2 (5 bases). The CDR3 has 16 amino acids. V gave up 0 bases and J gave up 0 bases, with 10 bases separating them. Germline-derived CDR1 and CDR2 are SGDLS and YYNGEE. Drawing the rest from reference TRBV9 and TRBJ2-1, the complete variable domain is DSGVTQTPKHLITATGQRVTLRCSPRSGDLSVYWYQQSLDQGLQFLIQYYNGEERAKGNILERFSAQQFPDLHSELNLSSLELGDSALYFCASSVVGARSYNEQFFGPGTRLTVL.